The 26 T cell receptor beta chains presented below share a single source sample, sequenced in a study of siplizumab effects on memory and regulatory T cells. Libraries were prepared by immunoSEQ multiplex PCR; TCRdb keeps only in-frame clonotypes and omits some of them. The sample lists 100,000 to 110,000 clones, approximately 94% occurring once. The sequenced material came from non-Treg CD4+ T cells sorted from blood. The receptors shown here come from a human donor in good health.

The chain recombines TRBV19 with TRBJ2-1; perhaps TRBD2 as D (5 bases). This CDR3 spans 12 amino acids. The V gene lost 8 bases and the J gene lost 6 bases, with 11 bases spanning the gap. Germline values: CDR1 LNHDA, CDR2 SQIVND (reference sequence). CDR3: CASCRSVNEQFF. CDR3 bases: TGTGCCAGTTGCCGTAGCGTCAATGAGCAGTTCTTC.

The CDR3 DNA reads as TGTGCCAGCAGGCTAGCGGGTGCGGTCCTTACGCAGTATTTT. This sequence encodes CASRLAGAVLTQYF. V gene TRBV6-5 combines with J gene TRBJ2-3, with TRBD2 identical over 8 bases. The CDR3 runs to 14 residues. CDR1 is MNHEY, CDR2 SVGAGI, per germline. Losses at the gene ends were 6 bases for V and 8 bases for J; bases not matched to a gene: 10.

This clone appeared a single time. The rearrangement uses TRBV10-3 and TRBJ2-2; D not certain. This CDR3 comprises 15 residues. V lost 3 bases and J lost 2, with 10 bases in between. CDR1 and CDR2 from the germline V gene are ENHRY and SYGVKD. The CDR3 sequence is CAISDTTINTGELFF. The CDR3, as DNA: TGTGCCATCAGTGATACAACTATAAACACCGGGGAGCTGTTTTTT.

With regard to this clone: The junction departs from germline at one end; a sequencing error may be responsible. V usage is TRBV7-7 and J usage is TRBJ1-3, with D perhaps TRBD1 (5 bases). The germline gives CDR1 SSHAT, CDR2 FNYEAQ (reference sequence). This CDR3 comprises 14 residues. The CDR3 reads CASSAQGGGNTIYF. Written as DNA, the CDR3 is TGTGCTAGCAGCGCCCAGGGTGGTGGAAACACCATATATTTT.

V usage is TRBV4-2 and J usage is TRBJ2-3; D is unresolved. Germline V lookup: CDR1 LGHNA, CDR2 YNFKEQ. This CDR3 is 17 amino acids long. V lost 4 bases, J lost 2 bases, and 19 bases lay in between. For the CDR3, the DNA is TGTGCCAGCAGCCTCACATCTGGACGGAAAAACACAGATACGCAGTATTTT. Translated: CASSLTSGRKNTDTQYF.

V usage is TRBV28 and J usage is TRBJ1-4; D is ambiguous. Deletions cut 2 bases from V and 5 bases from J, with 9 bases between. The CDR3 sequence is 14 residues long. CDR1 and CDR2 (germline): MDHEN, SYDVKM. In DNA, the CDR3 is TGTGCCAGCAGTTTAGGGTCCAGAAATGAAAAACTGTTTTTT. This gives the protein CASSLGSRNEKLFF. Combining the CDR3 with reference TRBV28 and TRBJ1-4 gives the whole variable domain DVKVTQSSRYLVKRTGEKVFLECVQDMDHENMFWYRQDPGLGLRLIYFSYDVKMKEKGDIPEGYSVSREKKERFSLILESASTNQTSMYLCASSLGSRNEKLFFGSGTQLSVL.

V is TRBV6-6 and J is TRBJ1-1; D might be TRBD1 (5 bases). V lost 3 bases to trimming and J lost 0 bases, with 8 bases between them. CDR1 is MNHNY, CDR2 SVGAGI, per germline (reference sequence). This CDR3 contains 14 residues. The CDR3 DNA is TGTGCCAGCAGTTATGGGGGTCTGAACACTGAAGCTTTCTTT. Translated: CASSYGGLNTEAFF.

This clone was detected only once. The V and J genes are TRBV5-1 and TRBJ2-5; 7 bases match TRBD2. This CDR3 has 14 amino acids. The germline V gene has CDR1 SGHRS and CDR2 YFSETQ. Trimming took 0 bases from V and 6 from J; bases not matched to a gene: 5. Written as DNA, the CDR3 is TGCGCCAGCAGCTTGGAAGGACTAGAAAAGACCCAGTACTTC. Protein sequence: CASSLEGLEKTQYF.

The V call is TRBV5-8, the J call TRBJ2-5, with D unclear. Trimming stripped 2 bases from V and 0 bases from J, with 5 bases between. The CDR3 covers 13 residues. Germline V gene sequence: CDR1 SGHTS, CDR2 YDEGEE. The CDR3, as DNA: TGTGCCAGCAGCTTTTCCAACCAAGAGACCCAGTACTTC. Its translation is CASSFSNQETQYF. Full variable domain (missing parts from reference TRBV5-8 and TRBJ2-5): EAGVTQSPTHLIKTRGQQATLRCSPISGHTSVYWYQQALGLGLQFLLWYDEGEERNRGNFPPRFSGRQFPNYSSELNVNALELEDSALYLCASSFSNQETQYFGPGTRLLVL.

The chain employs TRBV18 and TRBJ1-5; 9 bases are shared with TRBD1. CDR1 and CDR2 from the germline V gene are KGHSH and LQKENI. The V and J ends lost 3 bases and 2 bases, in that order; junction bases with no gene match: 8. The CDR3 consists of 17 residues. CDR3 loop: CASSPQQGAWGNQPQHF. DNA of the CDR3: TGTGCCAGCTCACCGCAACAGGGGGCGTGGGGCAATCAGCCCCAGCATTTT.

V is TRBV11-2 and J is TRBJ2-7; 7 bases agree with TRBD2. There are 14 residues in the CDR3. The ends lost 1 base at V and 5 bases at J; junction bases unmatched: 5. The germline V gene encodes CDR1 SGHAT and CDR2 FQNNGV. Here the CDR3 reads CASSLAGGGDEQYF. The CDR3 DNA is TGTGCCAGCAGCTTAGCGGGAGGCGGAGACGAGCAGTACTTC.

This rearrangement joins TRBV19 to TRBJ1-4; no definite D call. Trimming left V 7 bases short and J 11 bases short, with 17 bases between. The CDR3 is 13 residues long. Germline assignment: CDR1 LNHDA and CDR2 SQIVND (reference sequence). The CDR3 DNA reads TGTGCCAGTACCCCGGGAGCATCTCAGAAACTGTTTTTT. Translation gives CASTPGASQKLFF.

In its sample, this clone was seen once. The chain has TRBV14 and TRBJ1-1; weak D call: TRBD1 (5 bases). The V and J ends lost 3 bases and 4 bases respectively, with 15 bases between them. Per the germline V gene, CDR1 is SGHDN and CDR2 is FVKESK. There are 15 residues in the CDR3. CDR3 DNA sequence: TGTGCCAGCAGCCAGACGTACGGGGGTATCACTGAAGCTTTCTTT. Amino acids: CASSQTYGGITEAFF.

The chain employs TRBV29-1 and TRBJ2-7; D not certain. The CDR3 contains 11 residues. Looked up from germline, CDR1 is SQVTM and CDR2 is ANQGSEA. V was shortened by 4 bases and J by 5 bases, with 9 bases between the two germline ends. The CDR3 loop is CSVGSGNEQYF. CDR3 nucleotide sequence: TGCAGCGTTGGATCAGGAAACGAGCAGTACTTC.

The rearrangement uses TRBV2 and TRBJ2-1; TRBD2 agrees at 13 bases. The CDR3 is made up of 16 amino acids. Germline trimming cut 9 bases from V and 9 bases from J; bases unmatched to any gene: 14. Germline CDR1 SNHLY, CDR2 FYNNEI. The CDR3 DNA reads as TGTGCCAGAGCACCTAGGACTAGCGGGAGTGGAAGTGAGCAGTTCTTC. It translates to CARAPRTSGSGSEQFF.

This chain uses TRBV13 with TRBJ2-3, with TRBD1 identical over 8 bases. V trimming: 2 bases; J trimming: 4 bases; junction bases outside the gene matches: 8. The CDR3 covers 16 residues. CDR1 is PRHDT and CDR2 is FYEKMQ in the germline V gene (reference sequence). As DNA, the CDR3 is TGTGCCAGCAGCTTAAGGGCCAGGGGGCGCGCAGATACGCAGTATTTT. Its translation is CASSLRARGRADTQYF.

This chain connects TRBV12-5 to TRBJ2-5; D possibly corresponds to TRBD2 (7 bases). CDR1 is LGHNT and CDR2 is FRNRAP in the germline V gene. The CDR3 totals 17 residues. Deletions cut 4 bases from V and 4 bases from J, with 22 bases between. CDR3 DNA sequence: TGTGCTAGTGGTTCGACCCCCACCGCGGGGGCGGGAGAGACCCAGTACTTC. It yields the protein CASGSTPTAGAGETQYF. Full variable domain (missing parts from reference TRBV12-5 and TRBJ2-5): DARVTQTPRHKVTEMGQEVTMRCQPILGHNTVFWYRQTMMQGLELLAYFRNRAPLDDSGMPKDRFSAEMPDATLATLKIQPSEPRDSAVYFCASGSTPTAGAGETQYFGPGTRLLVL.

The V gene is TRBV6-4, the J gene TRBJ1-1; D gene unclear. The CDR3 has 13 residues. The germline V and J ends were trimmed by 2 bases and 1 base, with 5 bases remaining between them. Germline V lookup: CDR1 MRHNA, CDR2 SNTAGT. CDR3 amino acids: CASSDGSNTEAFF. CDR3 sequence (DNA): TGTGCCAGCAGTGACGGTTCGAACACTGAAGCTTTCTTT.

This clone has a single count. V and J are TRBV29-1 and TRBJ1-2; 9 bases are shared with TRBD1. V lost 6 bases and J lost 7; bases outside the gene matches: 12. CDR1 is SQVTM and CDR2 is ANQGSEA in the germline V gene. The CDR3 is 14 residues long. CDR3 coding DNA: TGCAGCGTCCCACCGGGACAGGGTTCGATTGGCTACACCTTC. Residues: CSVPPGQGSIGYTF.

The CDR3 loop reads CASSLVINTEAFF. The CDR3 bases are TGTGCCAGCAGCCTAGTTATTAACACTGAAGCTTTCTTT. The gene calls are TRBV7-2 and TRBJ1-1; no definite D call. Between the trimmed V and J ends, which lost 5 bases and 2 bases, there was a span of 9 bases. The CDR3 runs to 13 residues. CDR1 and CDR2 from the germline V gene are SGHTA and FQGNSA. The whole variable domain, remainder taken from reference TRBV7-2 and TRBJ1-1, is GAGVSQSPSNKVTEKGKDVELRCDPISGHTALYWYRQSLGQGLEFLIYFQGNSAPDKSGLPSDRFSAERTGGSVSTLTIQRTQQEDSAVYLCASSLVINTEAFFGQGTRLTVV.

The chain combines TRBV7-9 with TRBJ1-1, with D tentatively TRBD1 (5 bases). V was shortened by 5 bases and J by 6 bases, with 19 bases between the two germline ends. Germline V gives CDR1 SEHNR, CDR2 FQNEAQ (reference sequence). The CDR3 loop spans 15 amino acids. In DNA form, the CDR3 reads TGTGCCAGCAGCCCCTCTGTCGTGGTGGGGCCTGAAGCTTTCTTT. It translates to CASSPSVVVGPEAFF.

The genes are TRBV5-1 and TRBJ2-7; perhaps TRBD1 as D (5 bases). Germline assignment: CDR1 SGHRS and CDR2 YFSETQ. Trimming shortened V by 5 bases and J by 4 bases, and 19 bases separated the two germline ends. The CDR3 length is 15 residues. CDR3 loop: CASRTDSSASYEQYF. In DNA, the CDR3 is TGCGCCAGCAGGACCGACAGCTCGGCGAGTTACGAGCAGTACTTC.

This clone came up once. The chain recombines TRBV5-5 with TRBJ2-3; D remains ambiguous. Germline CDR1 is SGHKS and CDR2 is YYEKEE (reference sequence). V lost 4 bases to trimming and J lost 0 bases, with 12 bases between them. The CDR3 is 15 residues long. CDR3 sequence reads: CASSIDSTSTDTQYF. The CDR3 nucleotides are TGTGCCAGCAGCATCGACTCGACTAGCACAGATACGCAGTATTTT.

The CDR3 nucleotides read TGTGCCAGCAGCGCGACAGGGTCGGGATATGGCTACACCTTC. Translating it yields CASSATGSGYGYTF. V usage is TRBV9 and J usage is TRBJ1-2; 7 bases are shared with TRBD1. V gave up 3 bases and J gave up 5 bases; unmatched junction bases: 7. Germline CDR1 is SGDLS and CDR2 is YYNGEE. The CDR3 length is 14 residues.

CDR3: CASSLGPNTEAFF. The DNA of the CDR3 is TGTGCCAGCAGCTTGGGCCCGAACACTGAAGCTTTCTTT. The chain recombines TRBV5-6 with TRBJ1-1; D remains ambiguous. Trimming took off 0 bases at V and 1 base at J, with 4 bases between the two ends. Germline V gene data show CDR1 as SGHDT and CDR2 as YYEEEE. This CDR3 contains 13 residues.

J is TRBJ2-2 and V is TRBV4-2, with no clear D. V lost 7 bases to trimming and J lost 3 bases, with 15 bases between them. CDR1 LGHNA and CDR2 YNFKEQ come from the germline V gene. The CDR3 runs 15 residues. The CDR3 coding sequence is TGTGCCAGCACCCCCTGGGCGAAGGACACCGGGGAGCTGTTTTTT. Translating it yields CASTPWAKDTGELFF.